These T cell receptor beta chains were read from a single sample in a study of blood T cell repertoires in COVID-19. Sequencing was performed with immunoSEQ multiplex PCR; in TCRdb, only in-frame clones are kept and a portion is missing. The sample yields roughly 140,000 clones, 70% to 90% seen once. Sequenced: peripheral blood. Receptors were obtained from a man between 45 and 60 years old with acute or convalescent COVID-19. Both conserved end residues are part of each CDR3. The D gene is left open where the match is weak. Size tells how often a clone was seen (once, few, many) or the class of an expanded clone, and some rows leave it out.

D: TRBD2
J: TRBJ2-2
size: few
V: TRBV10-1
CDR3: CASSESLGLAGDTGELFF
DNA: TGCGCCAGCAGTGAGTCTCTGGGACTAGCGGGGGACACCGGGGAGCTGTTTTTT

D: TRBD1
J: TRBJ1-6
size: .
V: TRBV5-1
CDR3: CASSLFISGQGADSPLHF
DNA: TGCGCCAGCAGCTTGTTTATTTCGGGACAGGGGGCCGATTCACCCCTCCACTTT

D: TRBD2
J: TRBJ2-3
size: .
V: TRBV5-5
CDR3: CASSSLPRLAGADTQYF
DNA: TGTGCCAGCAGCTCCCTTCCGAGACTAGCAGGCGCAGATACGCAGTATTTT

D: TRBD2
J: TRBJ2-5
size: once
V: TRBV29-1
CDR3: CSVVRLAGETQYF
DNA: TGCAGCGTTGTTCGCCTAGCGGGAGAGACCCAGTACTTC

D: TRBD1
J: TRBJ2-7
size: .
V: TRBV5-1
CDR3: CASRDRDSEQYF
DNA: TGCGCCAGCCGGGACAGGGATTCCGAGCAGTACTTC

D: TRBD2
J: TRBJ2-7
size: once
V: TRBV5-4
CDR3: CASSLRPRTSGVTSYEQYF
DNA: TGTGCCAGCAGCTTACGCCCACGGACTAGCGGGGTCACCTCCTACGAGCAGTACTTC

D: .
J: TRBJ2-7
size: .
V: TRBV28
CDR3: CASIEAGSYEQYF
DNA: TGTGCCAGCATAGAAGCGGGCTCCTACGAGCAGTACTTC

D: .
J: TRBJ1-5
size: .
V: TRBV3-1/TRBV3-2
CDR3: CASSHKTRGQPQHF
DNA: TGTGCCAGCAGCCACAAGACTCGGGGTCAGCCCCAGCATTTT

D: TRBD1
J: TRBJ2-3
size: .
V: TRBV2
CDR3: CASAYTGTVHYF
DNA: TGTGCCAGCGCATACACCGGGACAGTTCATTATTTT

D: TRBD2
J: TRBJ2-3
size: .
V: TRBV7-2
CDR3: CASSLGLAGGSSTDTQYF
DNA: TGTGCCAGCAGCTTAGGCCTAGCGGGGGGATCTAGCACAGATACGCAGTATTTT

D: TRBD2
J: TRBJ2-4
size: once
V: TRBV5-4
CDR3: CASSSGTSGLLNIQYF
DNA: TGTGCCAGCAGCAGCGGGACTAGCGGGCTTCTAAACATTCAGTACTTC

D: .
J: TRBJ1-2
size: once
V: TRBV6-5
CDR3: CASSLEGGPNYGYTF
DNA: TGTGCCAGCAGTCTAGAGGGAGGACCTAACTATGGCTACACCTTC

D: .
J: TRBJ2-6
size: .
V: TRBV9
CDR3: CASSQKRSVSSGANVLTF
DNA: TGTGCCAGCAGCCAGAAGAGGTCCGTTTCCTCTGGGGCCAACGTCCTGACTTTC

D: .
J: TRBJ1-6
size: .
V: TRBV30
CDR3: CACARGSGSPLHF
DNA: TGTGCCTGTGCTAGAGGGTCGGGTTCACCCCTCCACTTT

D: .
J: TRBJ1-3
size: .
V: TRBV12-3/TRBV12-4
CDR3: CASTAGGNTIYF
DNA: TGTGCCAGCACCGCCGGGGGAAACACCATATATTTT

D: .
J: TRBJ2-2
size: .
V: TRBV12-3/TRBV12-4
CDR3: CASSRRTGELFF
DNA: TGTGCCAGCAGTCGCAGGACCGGGGAGCTGTTTTTT

D: TRBD1
J: TRBJ2-7
size: .
V: TRBV18
CDR3: CASSQPRDRGSYEQYF
DNA: TGTGCCAGCTCACAACCGCGGGACAGGGGTTCCTACGAGCAGTACTTC

D: .
J: TRBJ2-3
size: once
V: TRBV5-1
CDR3: CASSPEGTDTQYF
DNA: TGCGCCAGCAGCCCCGAGGGTACAGATACGCAGTATTTT

D: .
J: TRBJ2-2
size: .
V: TRBV7-8
CDR3: CASSLVPSGVVTGELFF
DNA: TGTGCCAGCAGCTTAGTACCTTCGGGGGTTGTCACCGGGGAGCTGTTTTTT

D: TRBD1
J: TRBJ1-2
size: .
V: TRBV24-1
CDR3: CATSPGPGGNYGYTF
DNA: TGTGCCACCAGTCCGGGGCCAGGGGGCAACTATGGCTACACCTTC

D: TRBD2
J: TRBJ2-7
size: .
V: TRBV4-2
CDR3: CASSQGLAGVPYEQYF
DNA: TGTGCCAGCAGCCAGGGACTAGCGGGAGTTCCCTACGAGCAGTACTTC

D: TRBD1
J: TRBJ2-7
size: .
V: TRBV19
CDR3: CASRTGFGEQYF
DNA: TGTGCCAGTAGGACAGGGTTTGGCGAGCAGTACTTC

D: TRBD2
J: TRBJ2-7
size: .
V: TRBV11-2
CDR3: CASSPDQGLAGFYEQYF
DNA: TGTGCCAGCAGCCCAGACCAGGGACTAGCGGGTTTCTACGAGCAGTACTTC

D: TRBD1
J: TRBJ2-3
size: .
V: TRBV5-4
CDR3: CASRRQGATDTQYF
DNA: TGTGCCAGCAGAAGACAGGGGGCCACAGATACGCAGTATTTT

D: TRBD1
J: TRBJ1-4
size: .
V: TRBV18
CDR3: CASSPRDRGATNEKLFF
DNA: TGTGCCAGCTCACCACGGGACAGGGGGGCCACTAATGAAAAACTGTTTTTT

D: TRBD1
J: TRBJ1-5
size: .
V: TRBV12-5
CDR3: CASGPPTPGTGGMRSNQPQHF
DNA: TGTGCTAGTGGTCCCCCGACGCCCGGGACAGGGGGCATGAGGAGCAATCAGCCCCAGCATTTT

D: TRBD1
J: TRBJ1-2
size: once
V: TRBV2
CDR3: CASSERTGGYGYTF
DNA: TGTGCCAGCAGTGAAAGGACAGGGGGATATGGCTACACCTTC

D: .
J: TRBJ1-1
size: .
V: TRBV7-2
CDR3: CASSLYPRSTEAFF
DNA: TGTGCCAGCAGCTTATATCCGAGGAGCACTGAAGCTTTCTTT

D: TRBD2
J: TRBJ2-7
size: .
V: TRBV10-1
CDR3: CASSDIAGASYEQYF
DNA: TGCGCCAGCAGTGATATAGCGGGGGCATCCTACGAGCAGTACTTC

D: .
J: TRBJ2-2
size: .
V: TRBV7-7
CDR3: CASSARLTLNTGELFF
DNA: TGTGCTAGCAGCGCCCGACTTACTCTGAACACCGGGGAGCTGTTTTTT

D: TRBD1
J: TRBJ2-1
size: .
V: TRBV5-5
CDR3: CASSLPGQTTYNEQFF
DNA: TGTGCCAGCAGCTTACCGGGACAGACTACCTACAATGAGCAGTTCTTC

D: TRBD1
J: TRBJ2-2
size: .
V: TRBV10-3
CDR3: CAIQGDTGELFF
DNA: TGTGCCATCCAGGGGGACACCGGGGAGCTGTTTTTT

D: .
J: TRBJ2-1
size: .
V: TRBV6-5
CDR3: CASSQGSYNEQFF
DNA: TGTGCCAGCAGCCAGGGTAGCTACAATGAGCAGTTCTTC

D: .
J: TRBJ1-5
size: few
V: TRBV20-1
CDR3: CSASPTGIRNQPQHF
DNA: TGCAGTGCTAGTCCGACAGGAATTCGGAATCAGCCCCAGCATTTT

D: .
J: TRBJ1-5
size: .
V: TRBV28
CDR3: CASSPPDQPQHF
DNA: TGTGCCAGCAGTCCCCCAGATCAGCCCCAGCATTTT

D: TRBD1
J: TRBJ1-5
size: .
V: TRBV12-5
CDR3: CASGLVLVDRRINQPQHF
DNA: TGTGCTAGTGGTTTGGTACTGGTGGACAGGCGGATTAATCAGCCCCAGCATTTT

D: TRBD2
J: TRBJ2-3
size: .
V: TRBV7-8
CDR3: CASSLGRTSGSGDTQYF
DNA: TGTGCCAGCAGCTTAGGGAGGACTAGCGGGAGTGGGGATACGCAGTATTTT

D: TRBD1
J: TRBJ2-1
size: .
V: TRBV10-3
CDR3: CATRRDSSYNEQFF
DNA: TGTGCCACCCGCCGGGACAGCTCCTACAATGAGCAGTTCTTC

D: .
J: TRBJ2-7
size: .
V: TRBV2
CDR3: CASTLQGTYEQYF
DNA: TGTGCCAGCACCCTCCAGGGAACCTACGAGCAGTACTTC

D: .
J: TRBJ1-6
size: .
V: TRBV7-9
CDR3: CASSLVPGIRGANSPLHF
DNA: TGTGCCAGCAGCTTAGTTCCTGGGATCCGGGGGGCAAATTCACCCCTCCACTTT

D: .
J: TRBJ1-6
size: .
V: TRBV27
CDR3: CASSGSGRRPLHF
DNA: TGTGCCAGTTCCGGGTCGGGTAGACGTCCCCTCCACTTT

D: TRBD1
J: TRBJ1-6
size: .
V: TRBV28
CDR3: CASTDRGNSPLHF
DNA: TGTGCCAGCACCGACAGGGGTAATTCACCCCTCCACTTT

D: TRBD1
J: TRBJ2-2
size: .
V: TRBV3-1/TRBV3-2
CDR3: CASSSRTGGITGELFF
DNA: TGTGCCAGCAGCTCCCGGACAGGGGGCATTACCGGGGAGCTGTTTTTT

D: .
J: TRBJ2-1
size: .
V: TRBV9
CDR3: CASSLGSGQVEQFF
DNA: TGTGCCAGCAGCTTGGGGAGCGGGCAGGTTGAGCAGTTCTTC

D: TRBD1
J: TRBJ2-5
size: .
V: TRBV4-1
CDR3: CASSQDDRGWETQYF
DNA: TGCGCCAGCAGCCAAGACGACAGGGGGTGGGAGACCCAGTACTTC

D: TRBD2
J: TRBJ2-1
size: .
V: TRBV11-2
CDR3: CASSFLAGVVFNEQFF
DNA: TGTGCCAGCAGCTTCTTGGCGGGAGTCGTATTTAATGAGCAGTTCTTC

D: .
J: TRBJ2-3
size: once
V: TRBV6-1
CDR3: CASSEAQGGDTQYF
DNA: TGTGCCAGCAGTGAAGCCCAGGGGGGAGATACGCAGTATTTT

D: TRBD1
J: TRBJ2-5
size: .
V: TRBV6-5
CDR3: CASRPGGHLEKTQYF
DNA: TGTGCCAGCAGGCCAGGGGGCCATCTTGAAAAGACCCAGTACTTC